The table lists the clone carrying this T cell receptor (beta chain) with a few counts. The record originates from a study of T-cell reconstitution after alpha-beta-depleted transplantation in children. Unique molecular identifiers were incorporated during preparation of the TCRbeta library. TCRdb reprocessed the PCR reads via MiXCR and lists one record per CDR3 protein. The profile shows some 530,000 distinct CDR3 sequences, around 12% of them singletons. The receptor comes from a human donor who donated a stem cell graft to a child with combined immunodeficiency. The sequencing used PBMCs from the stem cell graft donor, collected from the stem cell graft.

In nucleotides, the CDR3 is TGCGCCAGCAGCCAAGCGGACAGCCCTCCCCGGGATACGCAGTATTTT. Residues: CASSQADSPPRDTQYF. V and J are TRBV4-3 and TRBJ2-3; D may be TRBD1 (6 bases). Trimming shortened V by 1 base and J by 6 bases, and 17 bases separated the two germline ends. This CDR3 is built from 16 residues. CDR1 and CDR2 (germline): LGHNA, YSLEER.